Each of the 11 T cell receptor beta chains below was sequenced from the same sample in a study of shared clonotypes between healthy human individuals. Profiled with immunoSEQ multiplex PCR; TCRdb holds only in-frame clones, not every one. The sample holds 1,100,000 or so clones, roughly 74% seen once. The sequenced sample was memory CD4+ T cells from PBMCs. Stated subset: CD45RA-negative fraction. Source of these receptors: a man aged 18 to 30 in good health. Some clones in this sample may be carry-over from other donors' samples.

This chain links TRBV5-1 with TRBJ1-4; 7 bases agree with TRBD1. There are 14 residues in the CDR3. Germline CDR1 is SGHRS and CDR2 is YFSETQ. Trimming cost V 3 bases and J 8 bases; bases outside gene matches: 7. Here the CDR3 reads CASSSRDSGEKLFF. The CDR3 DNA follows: TGCGCCAGCAGCTCTAGGGACAGCGGGGAAAAACTGTTTTTT.

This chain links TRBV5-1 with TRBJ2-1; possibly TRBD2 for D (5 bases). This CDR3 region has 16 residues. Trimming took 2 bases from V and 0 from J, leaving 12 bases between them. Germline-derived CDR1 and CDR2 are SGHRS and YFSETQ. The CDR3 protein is CASSFGVMSSYNEQFF. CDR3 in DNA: TGCGCCAGCAGCTTCGGGGTGATGAGCTCCTACAATGAGCAGTTCTTC.

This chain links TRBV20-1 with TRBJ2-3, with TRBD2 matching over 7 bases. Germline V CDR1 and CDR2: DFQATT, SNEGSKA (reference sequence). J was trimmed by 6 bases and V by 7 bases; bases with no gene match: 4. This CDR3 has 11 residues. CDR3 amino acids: CSGRERDTQYF. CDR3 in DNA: TGCAGTGGGCGGGAGAGGGATACGCAGTATTTT.

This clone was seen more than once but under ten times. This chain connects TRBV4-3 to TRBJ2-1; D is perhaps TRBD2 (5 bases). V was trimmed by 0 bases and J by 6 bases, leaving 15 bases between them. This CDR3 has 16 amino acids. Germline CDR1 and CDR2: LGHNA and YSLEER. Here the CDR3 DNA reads TGCGCCAGCAGCCAAGATCCCCCTAACCGGGGCAATGAGCAGTTCTTC. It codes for CASSQDPPNRGNEQFF.

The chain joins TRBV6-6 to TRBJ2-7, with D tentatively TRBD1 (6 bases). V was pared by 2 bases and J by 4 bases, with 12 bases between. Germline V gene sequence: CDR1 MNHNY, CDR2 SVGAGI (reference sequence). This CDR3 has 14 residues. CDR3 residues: CASSYPGQKYEQYF. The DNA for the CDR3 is TGTGCCAGCAGTTACCCGGGACAAAAATACGAGCAGTACTTC.

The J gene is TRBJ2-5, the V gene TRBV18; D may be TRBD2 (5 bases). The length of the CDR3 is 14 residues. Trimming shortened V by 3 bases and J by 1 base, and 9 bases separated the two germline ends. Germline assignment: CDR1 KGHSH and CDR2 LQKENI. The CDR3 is CASSPGLGQETQYF. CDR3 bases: TGTGCCAGCTCACCTGGACTGGGCCAAGAGACCCAGTACTTC. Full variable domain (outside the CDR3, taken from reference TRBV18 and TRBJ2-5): NAGVMQNPRHLVRRRGQEARLRCSPMKGHSHVYWYRQLPEEGLKFMVYLQKENIIDESGMPKERFSAEFPKEGPSILRIQQVVRGDSAAYFCASSPGLGQETQYFGPGTRLLVL.

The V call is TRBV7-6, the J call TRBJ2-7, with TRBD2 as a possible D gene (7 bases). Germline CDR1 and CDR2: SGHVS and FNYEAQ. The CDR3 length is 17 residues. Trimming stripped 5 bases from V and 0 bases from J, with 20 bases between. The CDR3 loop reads CASSPQQLAGASYEQYF. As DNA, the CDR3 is TGTGCCAGCAGCCCGCAGCAGTTGGCGGGGGCCTCCTACGAGCAGTACTTC.

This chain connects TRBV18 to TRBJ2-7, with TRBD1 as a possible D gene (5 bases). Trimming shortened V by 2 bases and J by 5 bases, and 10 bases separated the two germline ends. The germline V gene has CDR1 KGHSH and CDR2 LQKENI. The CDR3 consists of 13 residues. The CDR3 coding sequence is TGTGCCAGCTCACCAGGCCAGGACAACGAGCAGTACTTC. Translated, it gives CASSPGQDNEQYF.

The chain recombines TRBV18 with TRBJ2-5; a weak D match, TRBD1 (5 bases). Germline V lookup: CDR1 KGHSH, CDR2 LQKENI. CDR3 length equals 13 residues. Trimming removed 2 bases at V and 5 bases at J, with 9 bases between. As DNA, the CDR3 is TGTGCCAGCTCACCAGGGGCCAGCGAGACCCAGTACTTC. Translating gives CASSPGASETQYF.

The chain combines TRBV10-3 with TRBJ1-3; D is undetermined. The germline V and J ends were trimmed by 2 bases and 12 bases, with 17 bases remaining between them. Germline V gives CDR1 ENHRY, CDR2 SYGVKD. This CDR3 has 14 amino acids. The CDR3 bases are TGTGCCATCAGTGAGCAAACTCAAGGAACAGTCATATATTTT. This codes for CAISEQTQGTVIYF.

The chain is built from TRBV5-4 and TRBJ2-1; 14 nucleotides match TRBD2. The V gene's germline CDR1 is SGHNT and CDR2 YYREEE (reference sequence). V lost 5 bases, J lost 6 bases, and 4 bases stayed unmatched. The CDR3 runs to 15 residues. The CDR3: CASRAGTSGSNEQFF. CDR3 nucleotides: TGTGCCAGCAGGGCCGGGACTAGCGGGAGCAATGAGCAGTTCTTC.